Each of the 18 T cell receptor beta chains below was sequenced from the same sample in a study of cytomegalovirus exposure and HLA in healthy donors (dated by TCRdb to about 2017). Receptor libraries were prepared by the immunoSEQ multiplex PCR assay. In its TCRdb copy, this immuneACCESS table keeps in-frame sequences only and misses some clones. Where compared with another copy, unresolved V genes explain less than half of these, and the others have no known cause. Here the sample has some 180,000 clones; around nine tenths occur a single time. The ten biggest clones cover 7.2% of the sample. The source material was PBMCs. These receptors all come from a man in his thirties or forties in good health and CMV-seropositive.

The CDR3 nucleotides are TGTGCCAGTAGTATAGCTCGAGGGGGGGCCAACGTCCTGACTTTC. Translating gives CASSIARGGANVLTF. The genes are TRBV19 and TRBJ2-6; a weak D match, TRBD2 (5 bases). The germline V gene has CDR1 LNHDA and CDR2 SQIVND (reference sequence). The CDR3 spans 15 residues. The V gene lost 1 base and the J gene lost 4 bases, with 8 bases spanning the gap.

The CDR3 DNA is TGTGCCAGCTCACAGGGGACTAACACTGAAGCTTTCTTT. This encodes CASSQGTNTEAFF. The chain links TRBV18 to TRBJ1-1; D is possibly TRBD1 (5 bases). This CDR3 region has 13 residues. Germline lookup yields CDR1 KGHSH and CDR2 LQKENI. Trimming left V 4 bases short and J 2 bases short, with 8 bases between.

J is TRBJ2-7 and V is TRBV15; possible D gene TRBD1, 6 bases. The germline V gene encodes CDR1 LNHNV and CDR2 YYDKDF (reference sequence). This CDR3 comprises 14 residues. Trimming cost V 1 base and J 3 bases, with 10 bases left between them. The DNA for the CDR3 is TGTGCCACCAGCAGAGTCAGGGGTGGCTACGAGCAGTACTTC. Translated: CATSRVRGGYEQYF.

The chain is built from TRBV4-3 and TRBJ2-1; 7 nucleotides align to TRBD1. CDR1 is LGHNA, CDR2 YSLEER, per germline. The junction had 5 bases not matched to a gene; V was cut back by 1 base and J by 8 bases. This CDR3 has 14 amino acids. The CDR3 sequence: CASSQGQGRDEQFF. As DNA, the CDR3 is TGCGCCAGCAGCCAAGGACAGGGTAGGGATGAGCAGTTCTTC.

This clone has just one count. The chain combines TRBV5-1 with TRBJ2-1, with D tentatively TRBD2 (5 bases). Trimming left V 0 bases short and J 8 bases short, with 9 bases between. CDR1 is SGHRS, CDR2 YFSETQ, per germline. CDR3 length equals 13 residues. The CDR3, as DNA: TGCGCCAGCAGCTTGGCTAGCAGAGATGAGCAGTTCTTC. Its translation: CASSLASRDEQFF.

The CDR3 nucleotides read TGCGCCAGCAGGGGACTAGCGAACCAAGAGACCCAGTACTTC. Translating gives CASRGLANQETQYF. The genes are TRBV4-1 and TRBJ2-5, with TRBD2 identical over 10 bases. CDR1 MGHRA and CDR2 YSYEKL come from the germline V gene. This CDR3 has 14 residues. V shed 6 bases and J 0 bases; nucleotides not matched to a gene: 1.

The chain joins TRBV9 to TRBJ2-7; TRBD2 is a possible D gene (5 bases). The CDR3 spans 14 residues. V lost 4 bases and J 3 bases, leaving 14 bases between the germline ends. Per germline, CDR1 SGDLS and CDR2 YYNGEE. This chain's CDR3 is CASSPRGVGYEQYF. DNA of the CDR3: TGTGCCAGCAGCCCCCGGGGAGTCGGCTACGAGCAGTACTTC.

This clone was found once. The chain recombines TRBV7-2 with TRBJ2-5, with 7 positions matching TRBD2. Trimming removed 1 base from V and 5 bases from J; junction bases left unmatched: 4. The CDR3 spans 14 residues. The germline V gene has CDR1 SGHTA and CDR2 FQGNSA. This chain's CDR3 is CASSLDGRRETQYF. CDR3 DNA sequence: TGTGCCAGCAGCTTAGACGGGAGGAGGGAGACCCAGTACTTC. Using reference TRBV7-2 and TRBJ2-5 for the parts outside the CDR3, the full variable domain is GAGVSQSPSNKVTEKGKDVELRCDPISGHTALYWYRQSLGQGLEFLIYFQGNSAPDKSGLPSDRFSAERTGGSVSTLTIQRTQQEDSAVYLCASSLDGRRETQYFGPGTRLLVL.

The chain links TRBV7-2 to TRBJ1-1; D unresolved. Germline CDR1 is SGHTA and CDR2 is FQGNSA. The ends were cut back, 5 bases at V and 0 bases at J, with 10 bases in the middle. The length of the CDR3 is 14 residues. Here the CDR3 reads CASSPQVMNTEAFF. CDR3 coding DNA: TGTGCCAGCAGCCCCCAAGTTATGAACACTGAAGCTTTCTTT. The full variable domain, rest sourced from reference TRBV7-2 and TRBJ1-1, is GAGVSQSPSNKVTEKGKDVELRCDPISGHTALYWYRQSLGQGLEFLIYFQGNSAPDKSGLPSDRFSAERTGGSVSTLTIQRTQQEDSAVYLCASSPQVMNTEAFFGQGTRLTVV.

The chain is built from TRBV28 and TRBJ1-5, with D possibly being TRBD1 (5 bases). CDR1 and CDR2 (germline): MDHEN, SYDVKM. Deletions cut 1 base from V and 2 bases from J, with 9 bases between. The CDR3 is 15 amino acids. The CDR3 region is CASSLSAGGNQPQHF. The CDR3 nucleotides read TGTGCCAGCAGTTTATCCGCGGGGGGCAATCAGCCCCAGCATTTT.

V gene TRBV28 combines with J gene TRBJ2-3; the D gene is possibly TRBD1 (6 bases). In germline, CDR1 is MDHEN, CDR2 SYDVKM. Trimming cost V 3 bases and J 6 bases, with 13 bases left between them. CDR3 length equals 14 residues. The CDR3: CASSFSGAGDTQYF. CDR3 DNA sequence: TGTGCCAGCAGTTTTTCAGGGGCGGGCGATACGCAGTATTTT.

The rearrangement links TRBV6-5 to TRBJ2-7; D might be TRBD1 (5 bases). This CDR3 is built from 14 residues. The germline V and J ends were trimmed by 0 bases and 5 bases, with 11 bases remaining between them. The germline V gene has CDR1 MNHEY and CDR2 SVGAGI. CDR3 coding DNA: TGTGCCAGCAGTTACTCAGTCAGGGTCCACGAGCAGTACTTC. Its translation: CASSYSVRVHEQYF.

The chain uses TRBV10-3 and TRBJ2-5; D not resolved. CDR1 and CDR2 (germline): ENHRY, SYGVKD. CDR3 length: 12 amino acids. V lost 3 bases and J 3 bases, leaving 5 bases between the germline ends. The CDR3 reads CAISDLKETQYF. The CDR3 DNA reads TGTGCCATCAGTGACCTTAAAGAGACCCAGTACTTC.

The genes are TRBV5-1 and TRBJ1-1, with 9 bases fitting TRBD1. V lost 3 bases to trimming and J lost 5 bases; unmatched junction nucleotides: 5. The CDR3 runs to 14 residues. The V gene's germline CDR1 is SGHRS and CDR2 YFSETQ. As DNA, the CDR3 is TGCGCCAGCAGCTACCGGGACAGGGATACTGAAGCTTTCTTT. Encoded protein: CASSYRDRDTEAFF. Drawing the rest from reference TRBV5-1 and TRBJ1-1, the complete variable domain is KAGVTQTPRYLIKTRGQQVTLSCSPISGHRSVSWYQQTPGQGLQFLFEYFSETQRNKGNFPGRFSGRQFSNSRSEMNVSTLELGDSALYLCASSYRDRDTEAFFGQGTRLTVV.

J is TRBJ2-3 and V is TRBV29-1; D call uncertain. V was clipped by 7 bases and J by 6 bases, with 14 bases between them. Germline CDR1 is SQVTM and CDR2 is ANQGSEA. CDR3 size: 12 residues. CDR3 sequence: CSAESGSDTQYF. CDR3 in DNA: TGCAGCGCCGAGTCTGGGTCGGATACGCAGTATTTT.

This clone was seen a handful of times. The rearrangement joins TRBV5-1 to TRBJ2-3; the D call may be TRBD1 or TRBD2 (5 bases each). The CDR3 runs to 14 residues. The V and J ends lost 1 base and 4 bases respectively, with 10 bases between them. Germline values: CDR1 SGHRS, CDR2 YFSETQ. The CDR3 region is CASSLIRGADTQYF. CDR3 DNA sequence: TGCGCCAGCAGCTTGATCCGGGGCGCAGATACGCAGTATTTT.

This clone appeared a single time. This rearrangement joins TRBV5-6 to TRBJ2-1, with no clear D. CDR1 and CDR2 (germline): SGHDT, YYEEEE. The CDR3 length is 15 residues. Trimming shortened V by 1 base and J by 4 bases, and 12 bases separated the two germline ends. CDR3 DNA sequence: TGTGCCAGCAGCTTGATAAGGACCGGATACAATGAGCAGTTCTTC. The encoded protein is CASSLIRTGYNEQFF. Variable domain in full (rest from reference TRBV5-6 and TRBJ2-1): DAGVTQSPTHLIKTRGQQVTLRCSPKSGHDTVSWYQQALGQGPQFIFQYYEEEERQRGNFPDRFSGHQFPNYSSELNVNALLLGDSALYLCASSLIRTGYNEQFFGPGTRLTVL.

The chain's CDR3 is CAIRGPADEKLFF. The CDR3 nucleotides read TGTGCAATTAGGGGACCAGCCGATGAAAAACTGTTTTTT. The V gene is TRBV7-2, the J gene TRBJ1-4, with D possibly TRBD1 on 5 matching bases. Germline V gene data show CDR1 as SGHTA and CDR2 as FQGNSA. This CDR3 has 13 residues.